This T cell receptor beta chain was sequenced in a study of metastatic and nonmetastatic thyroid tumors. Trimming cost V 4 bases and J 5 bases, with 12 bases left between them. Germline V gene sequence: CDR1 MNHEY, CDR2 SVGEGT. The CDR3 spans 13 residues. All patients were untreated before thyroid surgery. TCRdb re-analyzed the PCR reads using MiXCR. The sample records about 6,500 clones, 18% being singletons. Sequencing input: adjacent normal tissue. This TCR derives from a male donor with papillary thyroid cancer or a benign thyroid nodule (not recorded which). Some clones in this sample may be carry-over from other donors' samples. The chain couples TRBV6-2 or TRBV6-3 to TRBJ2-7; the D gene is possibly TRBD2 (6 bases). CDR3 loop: CASSFGGPHEQYF. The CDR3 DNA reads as TGTGCCAGCAGTTTCGGAGGGCCCCACGAGCAGTACTTC.